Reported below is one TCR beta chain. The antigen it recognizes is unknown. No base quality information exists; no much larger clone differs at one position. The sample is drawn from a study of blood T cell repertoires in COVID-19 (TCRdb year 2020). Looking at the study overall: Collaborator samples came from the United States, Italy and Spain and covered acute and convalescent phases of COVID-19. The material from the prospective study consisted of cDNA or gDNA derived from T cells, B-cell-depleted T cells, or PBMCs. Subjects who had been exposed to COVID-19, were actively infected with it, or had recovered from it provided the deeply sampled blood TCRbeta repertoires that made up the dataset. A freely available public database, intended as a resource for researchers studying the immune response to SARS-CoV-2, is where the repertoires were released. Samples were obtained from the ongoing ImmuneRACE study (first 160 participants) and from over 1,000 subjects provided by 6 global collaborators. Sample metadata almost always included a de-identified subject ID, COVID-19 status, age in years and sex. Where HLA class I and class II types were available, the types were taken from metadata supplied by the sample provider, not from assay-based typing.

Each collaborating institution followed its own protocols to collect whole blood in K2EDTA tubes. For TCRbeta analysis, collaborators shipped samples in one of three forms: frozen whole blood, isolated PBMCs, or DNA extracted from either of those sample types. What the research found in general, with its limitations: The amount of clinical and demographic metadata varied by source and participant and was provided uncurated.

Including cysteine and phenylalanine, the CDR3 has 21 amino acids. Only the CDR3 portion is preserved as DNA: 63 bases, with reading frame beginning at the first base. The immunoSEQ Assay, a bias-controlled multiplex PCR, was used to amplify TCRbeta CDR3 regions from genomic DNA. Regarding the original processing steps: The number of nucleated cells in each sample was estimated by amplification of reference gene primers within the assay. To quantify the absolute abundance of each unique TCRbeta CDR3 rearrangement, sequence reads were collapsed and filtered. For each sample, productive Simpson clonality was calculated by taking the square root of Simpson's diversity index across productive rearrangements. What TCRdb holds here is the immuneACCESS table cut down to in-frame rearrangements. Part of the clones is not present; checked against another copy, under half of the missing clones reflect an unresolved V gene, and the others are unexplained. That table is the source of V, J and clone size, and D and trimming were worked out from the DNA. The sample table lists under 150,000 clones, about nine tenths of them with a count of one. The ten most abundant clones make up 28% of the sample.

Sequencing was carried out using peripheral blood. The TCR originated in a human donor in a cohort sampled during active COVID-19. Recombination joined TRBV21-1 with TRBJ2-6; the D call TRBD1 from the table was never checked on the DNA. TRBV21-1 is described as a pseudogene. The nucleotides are TGTGCCAGCAGCAAAGCGTGTAGGACAGGGTGGTACCTTACTGGGGCCAACGTCCTGACTTTC. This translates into CASSKACRTGWYLTGANVLTF.